These 4 T cell receptor beta chains share one sample of origin, sequenced in a study of shared clonotypes between healthy human individuals. Naive-designated CD8 cells lacked CD45RO, were positively enriched for CCR7, and omitted terminally differentiated effector memory CD45RA+ cells. Clones were read by immunoSEQ multiplex PCR, and TCRdb kept only the in-frame ones, dropping some. Of some 2.1 million clones in the sample, over 85% were seen once. Sequenced sample: naive CD8+ T cells from PBMCs. The receptors were gathered from a man aged 18 to 35 in good health. Some clones in this sample may be carry-over from other donors' samples.

The J gene is TRBJ2-7, the V gene TRBV15, with D uncertain. The CDR3 is made up of 12 amino acids. The germline gives CDR1 LNHNV, CDR2 YYDKDF (reference sequence). The V and J ends lost 6 bases and 1 base respectively, with 7 bases between them. The CDR3 DNA reads TGTGCCACCAGGGGCAGGTCCTACGAGCAGTACTTC. Amino acid sequence: CATRGRSYEQYF.

The J gene is TRBJ2-3, the V gene TRBV28, with 7 bases that match TRBD1. CDR1 and CDR2 from the germline V gene are MDHEN and SYDVKM. The CDR3 spans 14 residues. The J segment lost 6 bases and the V segment lost 5 bases, leaving 8 bases of the junction unmatched. The CDR3 DNA reads as TGTGCCAGCAGTGACAGGGTATCTCAGGATACGCAGTATTTT. This sequence encodes CASSDRVSQDTQYF.

The chain recombines TRBV4-1 with TRBJ2-7; D is ambiguous. The CDR3 has 13 amino acids. Germline-derived CDR1 and CDR2 are MGHRA and YSYEKL. With 2 bases removed from V and 5 bases from J, the gap between germline ends came to 10 bases. Here the CDR3 DNA reads TGCGCCAGCAGCCAACGACCGGCCCACGAGCAGTACTTC. Translation gives CASSQRPAHEQYF.

The CDR3 DNA reads TGTGCCAGTAGTATAGAAAGGGATTCGGGCGAGCAGTACTTC. Its translation is CASSIERDSGEQYF. V is TRBV19 and J is TRBJ2-7; no clear D gene. Germline V gene sequence: CDR1 LNHDA, CDR2 SQIVND (reference sequence). V lost 0 bases and J lost 6, with 12 bases in between. The CDR3 runs 14 residues.